This TCR beta chain was captured by sequencing in a study of response to subunit inactivated influenza vaccine. General observations from the study: Each seasonal flu vaccination may recruit only limited new T cells, authors suggested.

Germline values: CDR1 SGHRS, CDR2 YFSETQ. Trimming shortened V by 0 bases and J by 4 bases, and 5 bases separated the two germline ends. CDR3 length equals 13 residues. This clonotype was observed many times. Its antigen is unknown. MiXCR, applied by TCRdb to the RT-PCR reads, yields one record per CDR3 protein. This table holds about 160,000 distinct CDR3 sequences, over 8.5% found once. Sequencing was performed on CD8+ T cells sorted from PBMCs, taken roughly 24 months after vaccination. This receptor was taken from a man aged 45-69 years who received an inactivated influenza vaccine. The chain carries TRBV5-1 and TRBJ2-1; the D is unclear. CDR3: CASSLAVYNEQFF. The CDR3 DNA is TGCGCCAGCAGCTTGGCGGTTTACAATGAGCAGTTCTTC. Together with reference TRBV5-1 and TRBJ2-1, the CDR3 gives the full variable domain: KAGVTQTPRYLIKTRGQQVTLSCSPISGHRSVSWYQQTPGQGLQFLFEYFSETQRNKGNFPGRFSGRQFSNSRSEMNVSTLELGDSALYLCASSLAVYNEQFFGPGTRLTVL.